These T cell receptor beta chains were read from a single sample in a study of blood T cell repertoires in COVID-19. Libraries were prepared by immunoSEQ multiplex PCR; TCRdb keeps only in-frame clonotypes and omits some of them. Seen here are hundreds of thousands of clones, 85% observed once, and the top ten hold 15% to 20%. The sequenced material came from PBMCs or T cells enriched from blood (not recorded which). These receptors were taken from a man between 35 and 55 years old who had recovered from COVID-19. Both conserved end residues are part of each CDR3. Fields, in order: J gene, clone size, D gene, V gene, CDR3 protein, CDR3 DNA. The D gene is left open where the match is weak. Not all rows give a size; the values are once, few, many and, for expanded clones, a class.

>TRBJ2-1|-|-|TRBV27
CASSSVQGGWSYNEQFF
TGTGCCAGCAGTTCGGTCCAAGGGGGTTGGTCCTACAATGAGCAGTTCTTC
>TRBJ1-5|few|TRBD1|TRBV5-3
CARSWNSGQVHNQPQHF
TGTGCCAGAAGCTGGAACTCGGGACAGGTGCACAATCAGCCCCAGCATTTT
>TRBJ1-5|-|TRBD1|TRBV11-2
CASSRDRVGNQPQHF
TGTGCCAGCAGCCGGGACAGGGTTGGCAATCAGCCCCAGCATTTT
>TRBJ2-7|-|TRBD1|TRBV5-6
CASTLTGTGWNEQYF
TGTGCCAGCACACTTACCGGGACAGGGTGGAACGAGCAGTACTTC
>TRBJ2-2|-|TRBD2|TRBV5-1
CASSVGTSTGELFF
TGCGCCAGCAGCGTCGGGACTAGCACCGGGGAGCTGTTTTTT
>TRBJ2-1|-|TRBD2|TRBV6-5
CASTSGGYNEQFF
TGTGCCAGCACTAGCGGGGGCTACAATGAGCAGTTCTTC
>TRBJ1-2|-|TRBD1|TRBV6-5
CASGTGVGGYTF
TGTGCCAGCGGTACAGGGGTAGGTGGCTACACCTTC
>TRBJ1-5|-|TRBD1|TRBV29-1
CSVSGQGDSNQPQHF
TGCAGCGTATCAGGACAGGGTGATAGCAATCAGCCCCAGCATTTT
>TRBJ1-1|-|-|TRBV27
CASSFPTGEAFF
TGTGCCAGCAGTTTCCCTACAGGGGAAGCTTTCTTT
>TRBJ2-5|-|-|TRBV5-4
CASSLKLQETQYF
TGTGCCAGCAGCTTGAAACTTCAAGAGACCCAGTACTTC
>TRBJ2-7|-|-|TRBV28
CASRTHGGSTYEQYF
TGTGCCAGCAGAACCCATGGGGGGTCTACCTACGAGCAGTACTTC
>TRBJ1-1|-|-|TRBV6-4
CASSKAMNTEAFF
TGTGCCAGCAGTAAAGCTATGAACACTGAAGCTTTCTTT
>TRBJ2-1|-|-|TRBV7-9
CASSFGGDEQFF
TGTGCCAGCAGCTTTGGCGGAGATGAGCAGTTCTTC
>TRBJ1-2|-|-|TRBV28
CASRKDSPYGYTF
TGTGCCAGCAGAAAGGACAGTCCCTATGGCTACACCTTC
>TRBJ1-2|-|TRBD1|TRBV28
CASNPPGQGSGYTF
TGTGCCAGCAATCCTCCGGGACAGGGATCGGGCTACACCTTC
>TRBJ2-2|-|-|TRBV30
CAWSVQGAGELFF
TGTGCCTGGAGTGTACAGGGAGCCGGGGAGCTGTTTTTT
>TRBJ2-5|-|-|TRBV2
CASSEDREETQYF
TGTGCCAGCAGTGAAGACAGGGAAGAGACCCAGTACTTC
>TRBJ2-2|-|-|TRBV29-1
CSVALASTGELFF
TGCAGCGTTGCTCTTGCGAGCACCGGGGAGCTGTTTTTT
>TRBJ2-7|-|-|TRBV2
CASSEARPSYEQYF
TGTGCCAGCAGTGAAGCCAGGCCCTCCTACGAGCAGTACTTC
>TRBJ2-5|-|-|TRBV27
CASSYGQGETQYF
TGTGCCAGCAGTTACGGGCAGGGAGAGACCCAGTACTTC
>TRBJ2-7|few|TRBD1|TRBV9
CASSVRDRAPVEQYF
TGTGCCAGCAGCGTTCGGGACAGGGCGCCCGTCGAGCAGTACTTC
>TRBJ2-7|-|TRBD2|TRBV28
CASSLGAGGFSYEQYF
TGTGCCAGCAGTTTAGGGGCGGGAGGGTTCTCCTACGAGCAGTACTTC
>TRBJ2-1|-|TRBD1|TRBV19
CASSPPTGGHRNYEQFF
TGTGCCAGTAGCCCGCCGACAGGGGGTCATCGAAATTATGAGCAGTTCTTC
>TRBJ2-5|-|TRBD1|TRBV25-1
CASSESIQGARETQYF
TGTGCCAGCAGTGAATCTATACAGGGGGCTAGGGAGACCCAGTACTTC
>TRBJ2-7|-|-|TRBV27
CASSPRSGPYEQYF
TGTGCCAGCAGTCCCCGTTCTGGGCCCTACGAGCAGTACTTC
>TRBJ1-3|-|-|TRBV5-6
CASSFQGSGNTIYF
TGTGCCAGCAGCTTCCAGGGTTCTGGAAACACCATATATTTT
>TRBJ1-2|-|TRBD1|TRBV27
CASSPNSQGALSGYTF
TGTGCCAGCAGTCCAAACTCGCAGGGGGCGCTCAGTGGCTACACCTTC
>TRBJ2-1|-|TRBD2|TRBV4-1
CASSQVTGTSGYNEQFF
TGCGCCAGCAGCCAAGTCACGGGGACTAGCGGCTACAATGAGCAGTTCTTC
>TRBJ1-5|-|TRBD1|TRBV7-2
CASSLGQGGTLQPQHF
TGTGCCAGCAGCTTGGGACAGGGGGGGACCCTGCAGCCCCAGCATTTT
>TRBJ1-1|-|TRBD1|TRBV19
CASTETGSNTEAFF
TGTGCCAGTACCGAGACAGGGTCAAACACTGAAGCTTTCTTT
>TRBJ2-7|-|TRBD1|TRBV2
CASSEKGAASYYEQYF
TGTGCCAGCAGTGAAAAGGGGGCAGCCTCCTACTACGAGCAGTACTTC
>TRBJ1-5|-|-|TRBV7-9
CASSLTGSQPQHF
TGTGCCAGCAGCTTGACAGGTAGTCAGCCCCAGCATTTT
>TRBJ2-1|-|TRBD1|TRBV2
CASSEFQGVRNEQFF
TGTGCCAGCAGTGAATTCCAGGGGGTTAGGAATGAGCAGTTCTTC
>TRBJ2-1|-|TRBD2|TRBV13
CASSLRLAGENEQFF
TGTGCCAGCAGCTTAAGGCTAGCGGGAGAAAATGAGCAGTTCTTC
>TRBJ2-1|-|TRBD2|TRBV19
CASSIGLAGGKEQFF
TGTGCCAGTAGTATAGGTTTAGCGGGAGGGAAGGAGCAGTTCTTC
>TRBJ1-1|-|TRBD1|TRBV11-3
CASSEGTGVMNTEAFF
TGTGCCAGCAGCGAGGGGACAGGAGTCATGAACACTGAAGCTTTCTTT
>TRBJ2-2|-|-|TRBV30
CAWSAQGLRTGELFF
TGTGCCTGGAGTGCCCAGGGCCTGAGGACCGGGGAGCTGTTTTTT
>TRBJ2-1|-|TRBD2|TRBV19
CASRDLAGASYNEQFF
TGTGCCAGTAGGGATCTAGCGGGTGCGTCCTACAATGAGCAGTTCTTC
>TRBJ2-1|-|-|TRBV6-5
CASRDLGGSYNEQFF
TGTGCCAGCAGAGACCTGGGCGGGTCTTACAATGAGCAGTTCTTC
>TRBJ1-3|-|-|TRBV3-1/TRBV3-2
CASSQEQGRNTIYF
TGTGCCAGCAGCCAAGAACAGGGTAGAAACACCATATATTTT
>TRBJ1-2|-|TRBD1|TRBV5-4
CASSYLQGGYGYTF
TGTGCCAGCAGCTACCTACAGGGGGGCTATGGCTACACCTTC